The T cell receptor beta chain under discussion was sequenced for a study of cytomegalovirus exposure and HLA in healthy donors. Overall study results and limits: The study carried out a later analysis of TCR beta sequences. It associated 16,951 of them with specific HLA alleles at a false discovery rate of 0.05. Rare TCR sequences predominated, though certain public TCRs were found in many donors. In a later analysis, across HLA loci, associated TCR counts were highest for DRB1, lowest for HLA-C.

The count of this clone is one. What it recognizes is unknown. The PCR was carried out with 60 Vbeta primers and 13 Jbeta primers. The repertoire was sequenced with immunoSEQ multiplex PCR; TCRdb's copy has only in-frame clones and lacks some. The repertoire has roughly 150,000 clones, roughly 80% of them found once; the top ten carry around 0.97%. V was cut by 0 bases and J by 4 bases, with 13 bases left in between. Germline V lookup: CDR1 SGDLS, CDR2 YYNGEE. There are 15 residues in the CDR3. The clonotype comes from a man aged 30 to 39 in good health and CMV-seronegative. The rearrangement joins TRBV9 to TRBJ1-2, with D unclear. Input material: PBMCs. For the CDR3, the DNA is TGTGCCAGCAGCGTAGCGTCGCGGGCAGTCTATGGCTACACCTTC. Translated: CASSVASRAVYGYTF.